This TCR beta chain came from a study of blood T cell repertoires in COVID-19. At the level of the study: Some COVID-19 samples were acute and others convalescent; all came from the United States, Italy and Spain. T cells, B-cell-depleted T cells, or PBMCs provided the cDNA or gDNA that served as material.

Original handling: How many nucleated cells were present was estimated from reference gene primer amplification. The table came from immunoSEQ multiplex PCR; TCRdb's copy has only in-frame clones and leaves some out. That table supplies the V and J calls and clone size; D and trimming were determined from the DNA. The sample yields over 45,000 clones, around 78% seen once. The CDR3 extends over 12 amino acids. CDR1 is SQVTM, CDR2 ANQGSEA, per germline. Trimming removed 7 bases from V and 10 bases from J; junction bases left unmatched: 9. Sequencing input: peripheral blood. The receptor comes from a human donor in a cohort sampled during active COVID-19. The gene calls are TRBV29-1 and TRBJ1-4; the match to TRBD1 covers 7 bases. The CDR3 DNA is TGCAGCGCGCATACAGGGGAGGCAAAACTGTTTTTT. Translated, it gives CSAHTGEAKLFF.